The clone carrying this TCR beta chain has ten or more counts. These data belong to a study of blood T cell repertoires in COVID-19. The CDR3 is 18 amino acids. V shed 4 bases and J 4 bases; nucleotides not matched to a gene: 9. The germline CDR1 and CDR2 sequences are SNHLY and FYNNEI. TCRdb's table, derived via immunoSEQ multiplex PCR, lists solely in-frame clones and lacks some. The sample has 150,000 to 200,000 clones, about 77% seen once; the top ten hold around 17%. The chain combines TRBV2 with TRBJ2-6, with 11 bases that match TRBD1. The receptor was isolated from a woman between 45 and 65 years old with acute COVID-19. The sample comprised PBMCs or T cells enriched from blood (not recorded which). DNA of the CDR3: TGTGCCAGCAGTGCCTGGACAGGGGGCAGTGGAGGGGCCAACGTCCTGACTTTC. This translates into CASSAWTGGSGGANVLTF.